This T cell receptor (beta chain) was profiled in a study of shared T cell receptors in the human thymus. This CDR3 has 17 residues. V lost 1 base, J lost 2 bases, and 18 bases lay in between. Germline loops: CDR1 SGDLS, CDR2 YYNGEE. Sequencing used immunoSEQ multiplex PCR; TCRdb keeps in-frame clones, though not all of them. The table includes 55,000 to 75,000 clones, more than 90% detected once. Material: thymocytes. This chain uses TRBV9 with TRBJ2-5; TRBD2 is a possible D gene (7 bases). This clonotype was obtained from a human donor. CDR3 sequence: CASSVPPKGGGQETQYF. CDR3 nucleotide sequence: TGTGCCAGCAGCGTACCACCAAAGGGGGGGGGTCAAGAGACCCAGTACTTC.